These 18 T cell receptor beta chains originate from one sample sequenced in a study of T cell changes during pregnancy in multiple sclerosis (dated by TCRdb to about 2019). The receptor library was made with the immunoSEQ multiplex PCR assay. What TCRdb holds here is the immuneACCESS table cut down to in-frame rearrangements. Part of the clones is not present; checked against another copy, under half of the missing clones reflect an unresolved V gene, and the others are unexplained. This sample has under 85,000 clones in its table, and approximately 92% of those were observed once. Together, the top ten hold around 0.21% of the sample. The input for sequencing was CD4+ T cells from peripheral blood mononuclear cells, taken before pregnancy. Receptor source: a female donor with multiple sclerosis, enrolled in a pregnancy study.

This chain connects TRBV19 to TRBJ2-7, with 8 bases that match TRBD1. The germline CDR1 and CDR2 sequences are LNHDA and SQIVND (reference sequence). J gave up 2 bases and V 11 bases, and 2 bases lay outside the gene matches. The CDR3 is 11 amino acids. Written as DNA, the CDR3 is TGTGCCTCGGGACAGGCCTACGAGCAGTACTTC. This sequence encodes CASGQAYEQYF.

This sequence joins TRBV6-6 and TRBJ1-1; D is uncertain. This CDR3 comprises 14 residues. CDR1 is MNHNY and CDR2 is SVGAGI in the germline V gene (reference sequence). Between the trimmed V and J ends, which lost 0 bases and 0 bases, there was a span of 5 bases. CDR3 sequence: CASSYSVMNTEAFF. The CDR3 region has the DNA TGTGCCAGCAGTTACTCCGTTATGAACACTGAAGCTTTCTTT.

V and J are TRBV5-1 and TRBJ2-1; 7 bases map to TRBD2. CDR3 length: 14 residues. Germline CDR1 is SGHRS and CDR2 is YFSETQ. V shed 3 bases, J shed 7 bases, and the junction held 7 bases outside the gene matches. CDR3 DNA sequence: TGCGCCAGCAGCTCCCTGGGGGGGACGAATGAGCAGTTCTTC. Protein sequence: CASSSLGGTNEQFF.

The chain carries TRBV27 and TRBJ2-1; TRBD2 agrees at 11 bases. Germline CDR1 is MNHEY and CDR2 is SMNVEV (reference sequence). After removal of 6 bases from V and 4 bases from J, the junction contained 5 bases not matched to a gene. The CDR3 has 15 residues. CDR3 residues: CASRPGLAVYNEQFF. As DNA, the CDR3 is TGTGCCAGCAGGCCGGGACTAGCGGTTTACAATGAGCAGTTCTTC.

This clone came up a few times. J is TRBJ2-2 and V is TRBV19, with D possibly matching TRBD2 (5 bases). CDR3 size: 15 residues. V shed 5 bases and J shed 1 base, with 11 bases lying between them. Germline-derived CDR1 and CDR2 are LNHDA and SQIVND (reference sequence). This chain's CDR3 is CASSPPGRNTGELFF. The CDR3 coding sequence is TGTGCCAGTAGTCCCCCGGGGAGGAACACCGGGGAGCTGTTTTTT.

The chain links TRBV18 to TRBJ2-7; 8 nucleotides match TRBD2. CDR3 size: 17 residues. Germline values: CDR1 KGHSH, CDR2 LQKENI. After removal of 3 bases from V and 0 bases from J, the junction contained 10 bases not matched to a gene. The CDR3 region has the DNA TGTGCCAGCTCACCGCCGGGACTAGGGAAAAGCTCCTACGAGCAGTACTTC. Protein: CASSPPGLGKSSYEQYF.

This chain connects TRBV19 to TRBJ2-1, with a possible D match to TRBD1 (6 bases). Trimming took off 6 bases at V and 3 bases at J, with 18 bases between the two ends. The CDR3 runs to 16 residues. Germline assignment: CDR1 LNHDA and CDR2 SQIVND (reference sequence). The CDR3 sequence: CASRPLTQGIYNEQFF. The CDR3, as DNA: TGTGCCAGTAGGCCCCTTACACAGGGTATCTACAATGAGCAGTTCTTC.

The sample holds one count of this clone. The junction departs from germline at one end; a sequencing error may be responsible. The chain links TRBV9 to TRBJ2-2, with 7 bases that match TRBD2. The CDR3 totals 15 residues. Germline lookup yields CDR1 SGDLS and CDR2 YYNGEE. CDR3 in DNA: TGTGCCAGCAGCTTCGCGGGGGTGAACGCCGGGGAGCTGTTTTTT. Protein: CASSFAGVNAGELFF. Looking up the rest from reference TRBV9 and TRBJ2-2 gives the full variable domain: DSGVTQTPKHLITATGQRVTLRCSPRSGDLSVYWYQQSLDQGLQFLIQYYNGEERAKGNILERFSAQQFPDLHSELNLSSLELGDSALYFCASSFAGVNAGELFFGEGSRLTVL.

A single count supports this clone. The chain carries TRBV2 and TRBJ2-5, with D possibly being TRBD1 (7 bases). Germline CDR1 SNHLY, CDR2 FYNNEI. CDR3 size: 18 residues. The ends were cut back, 3 bases at V and 5 bases at J, with 25 bases in the middle. CDR3 DNA: TGTGCCAGCAGTGATACGATGGGGGGACAGAAGGTAGGGGAGACCCAGTACTTC. This gives the protein CASSDTMGGQKVGETQYF.

The V gene is TRBV11-3, the J gene TRBJ1-2; D is perhaps TRBD1 (6 bases). The CDR3 spans 15 residues. Germline V lookup: CDR1 SGHNT, CDR2 YENEEA. The V gene lost 6 bases and the J gene lost 10 bases, with 24 bases spanning the gap. The DNA of the CDR3 is TGTGCCAGCAGAATAGTGGCAGGGGACGCCGTCTTCTACACCTTC. Its translation is CASRIVAGDAVFYTF.

The V gene is TRBV18, the J gene TRBJ1-1, with a tentative D call TRBD1 (5 bases). The ends were cut back, 1 base at V and 0 bases at J, with 21 bases in the middle. The CDR3 consists of 19 residues. Germline CDR1 reads KGHSH; CDR2 reads LQKENI. The CDR3 spells CASSPLMQGALIMNTEAFF. The CDR3 DNA reads as TGTGCCAGCTCACCACTCATGCAGGGTGCCCTTATTATGAACACTGAAGCTTTCTTT.

The rearrangement uses TRBV10-3 and TRBJ2-5; D not resolved. Germline V gene sequence: CDR1 ENHRY, CDR2 SYGVKD. This CDR3 has 13 residues. V was clipped by 4 bases and J by 5 bases, with 11 bases between them. DNA for the CDR3: TGTGCCATCAGTGTACGCTCAGATGAGACCCAGTACTTC. Protein sequence: CAISVRSDETQYF.

The chain employs TRBV5-1 and TRBJ1-3, with 9 bases aligning to TRBD1. This CDR3 comprises 16 residues. CDR1 is SGHRS, CDR2 YFSETQ, per germline. J lost 0 bases, V lost 2 bases, and 3 bases had no gene match. The CDR3 DNA sequence: TGCGCCAGCAGCTTACAGGGGGCGAACTCTGGAAACACCATATATTTT. Translation: CASSLQGANSGNTIYF.

The chain links TRBV7-9 to TRBJ2-1, with TRBD2 matching over 12 bases. The trim removed 11 bases at V and 9 bases at J, leaving 14 bases unmatched. The germline V gene has CDR1 SEHNR and CDR2 FQNEAQ (reference sequence). The CDR3 has 15 residues. The CDR3 DNA is TGTGCCTCGATGGGGCTAGCGGGGGGGCCGGGTGAGCAGTTCTTC. Amino acid sequence: CASMGLAGGPGEQFF.

The rearrangement links TRBV2 to TRBJ2-1; D might be TRBD1 (6 bases). From germline, CDR1 is SNHLY and CDR2 FYNNEI. Trimming cost V 8 bases and J 4 bases, with 15 bases left between them. The CDR3 is 14 residues long. CDR3 coding DNA: TGTGCCAGCTGTTCGGGCAGGGGTTACAATGAGCAGTTCTTC. Encoded protein: CASCSGRGYNEQFF.

Here the CDR3 reads CSAGTGSGTEAFF. In DNA form, the CDR3 reads TGCAGCGCAGGGACAGGGTCGGGCACTGAAGCTTTCTTT. The chain is built from TRBV29-1 and TRBJ1-1; 9 bases line up with TRBD1. The germline CDR1 and CDR2 sequences are SQVTM and ANQGSEA. The CDR3 contains 13 residues. V was pared by 7 bases and J by 4 bases, with 7 bases of the junction left unmatched.

V and J are TRBV5-1 and TRBJ2-1; D is undetermined. The CDR3 is 11 residues long. Trimming pared 4 bases from V and 8 bases from J, leaving 7 bases between. Germline V gene data show CDR1 as SGHRS and CDR2 as YFSETQ. In DNA form, the CDR3 reads TGCGCCAGCAGCCAGGCACATGAGCAGTTCTTC. This encodes CASSQAHEQFF.

This clone was found a few times. The same CDR3 is also encoded by other DNA sequences in this sample. This rearrangement joins TRBV18 to TRBJ1-1; D call uncertain. V lost 6 bases and J lost 1, with 9 bases in between. This CDR3 is built from 13 residues. Per germline, CDR1 KGHSH and CDR2 LQKENI. This CDR3 is CASSPRENTEAFF. The CDR3, as DNA: TGTGCCAGCTCTCCCCGAGAGAACACTGAAGCTTTCTTT.